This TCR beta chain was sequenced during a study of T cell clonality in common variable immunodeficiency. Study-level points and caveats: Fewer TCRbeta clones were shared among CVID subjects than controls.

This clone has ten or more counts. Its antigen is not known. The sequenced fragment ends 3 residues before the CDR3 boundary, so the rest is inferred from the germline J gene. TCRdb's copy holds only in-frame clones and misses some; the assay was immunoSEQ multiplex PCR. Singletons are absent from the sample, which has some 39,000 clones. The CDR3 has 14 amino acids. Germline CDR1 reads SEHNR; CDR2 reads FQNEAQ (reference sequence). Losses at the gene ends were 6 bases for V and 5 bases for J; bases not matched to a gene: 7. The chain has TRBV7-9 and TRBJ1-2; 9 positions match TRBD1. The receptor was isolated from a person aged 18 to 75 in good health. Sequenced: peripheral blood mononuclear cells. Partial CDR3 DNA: TGTGCCAGCAGTCTAGGACAGGGGAGTTATGGC. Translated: CASSLGQGSYG. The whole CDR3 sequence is CASSLGQGSYGYTF.